The clone carrying this T cell receptor beta chain is labeled as medium-sized. This entry comes from a study of tissue T cells after allogeneic stem cell transplantation. Clones were sequenced by immunoSEQ multiplex PCR, and TCRdb holds only the in-frame ones, with some missing. The repertoire holds 7,000 or so clones, with approximately 54% as singletons. CDR3 length: 15 amino acids. V lost 4 bases and J lost 3, with 16 bases in between. Germline loops: CDR1 LGHDT, CDR2 YNNKEL (reference sequence). The TCR comes from a female donor of 60 years or more with lung cancer. The material sequenced was duodenum tissue, taken at autopsy. The V and J genes are TRBV3-1 (or the pseudogene TRBV3-2) and TRBJ2-7; a possible D gene is TRBD1 (6 bases). Here the CDR3 DNA reads TGTGCCAGCAGCCTTTCCCGGGACACTTACTACGAGCAGTACTTC. As protein: CASSLSRDTYYEQYF.